The subject of this entry is one TCR beta chain. As yet, its antigen is unknown. A much larger clone sits a single nucleotide away, making a read error possible. The data are from a study of T cell repertoires in aging, cancer and after chemotherapy. Study-wide results and limits: In each cancer cohort, median generation probability increased across chemotherapy, suggesting thymic output rebounded. Compared with age-matched healthy donors, untreated hematological or solid cancer patients showed higher blood TCR clonality.

The template was genomic DNA from peripheral blood, not RNA. The CDR3 is 13 amino acids. CDR1 is MNHEY, CDR2 SVGAGI, per germline. V lost 7 bases to trimming and J lost 10 bases, with 14 bases between them. Multiplex touch-down PCR with TRB-A/B primers amplified rearranged V-D-J TRB sequences. In TCRdb, the multiplex PCR reads were re-called with MiXCR into one record per CDR3 protein. The sample carries under 1,500 distinct CDR3 sequences, around 50% recorded once. The source of this sequence is a human donor with a blood cancer. This chain joins TRBV6-5 and TRBJ1-6; unclear D gene. The sequencing sample was made of blood. The CDR3 here is CASTTSPVSPLHF. CDR3 nucleotide sequence: TGTGCCAGCACCACAAGCCCAGTATCACCCCTCCACTTT.